A selection of T cell receptor beta chains follows, all from one sample in a study of shared clonotypes between healthy human individuals. Only in-frame clones appear in the TCRdb table, and some are missing; sequencing was by immunoSEQ multiplex PCR. The sample lists around 500,000 clones, roughly four fifths occurring once. The sequencing sample was made of PBMCs. The receptors originated from a middle-aged woman in good health. Some clones in this sample may be carry-over from other donors' samples. The CDR3 runs from the conserved cysteine through the conserved F or W. A D gene is named only where the DNA matches it firmly. Clone size is shown for a subset of rows, as once, few, many or a class of expanded clone.

D,J,size,V,DNA,CDR3
-,TRBJ2-7,-,TRBV28,TGTGCCAGCAACTCTGCGCGAGAGCAGTACTTC,CASNSAREQYF
TRBD2,TRBJ2-7,once,TRBV6-5,TGTGCCAGCAGTCCCCCGGGACTAGCGACCGAGCAGTACTTC,CASSPPGLATEQYF
-,TRBJ1-1,few,TRBV7-9,TGTGCCAGCAGCTTCGGGGCTATAATGAACACTGAAGCTTTCTTT,CASSFGAIMNTEAFF
-,TRBJ2-7,-,TRBV11-2,TGTGCCAGCAGCGTACAAGGGGGAGTCTCGAGGCGGTGCTTC,CASSVQGGVSRRCF
-,TRBJ1-4,-,TRBV6-1,TGTGCCAGCAGTGCGGGGTCGCCCTTGACTAATGAAAAACTGTTTTTT,CASSAGSPLTNEKLFF
TRBD1,TRBJ2-5,-,TRBV7-2,TGTGCCAGCAGCTTAGCCGGGACAGGGACATGGTACTTC,CASSLAGTGTWYF
-,TRBJ1-4,-,TRBV5-4,TGTGCCAGCAGCTTGGGGGCAACTAATGAAAAACTGTTTTTT,CASSLGATNEKLFF
-,TRBJ1-2,once,TRBV5-4,TGTGCCAGCAGCTACAGGGACGCCTATGGCTACACCTTC,CASSYRDAYGYTF
TRBD1,TRBJ1-2,-,TRBV6-6,TGTGCCAGCAGTTCCACAGGGGATAGGGGCTACACCTTC,CASSSTGDRGYTF
-,TRBJ1-2,-,TRBV6-1,TGTGCCAGCCGAGGGGAGAACTATGGCTACACCTTC,CASRGENYGYTF
TRBD1,TRBJ1-1,-,TRBV6-4,TGTGCCAGCAGTGAAGGGACAGGGGGCACTGAAGCTTTCTTT,CASSEGTGGTEAFF
TRBD2,TRBJ2-1,-,TRBV4-2,TGTGCCAGCAGCCAAGATGCGGGAGCCTACAATGAGCAGTTCTTC,CASSQDAGAYNEQFF
-,TRBJ2-3,many,TRBV27,TGTGCCAGCAGTTCACCCACGTCAGATACGCAGTATTTT,CASSSPTSDTQYF
TRBD2,TRBJ2-3,-,TRBV5-4,TGTGCCAGCAGCTCGGGACTAGCGGGAGGCGCAGATACGCAGTATTTT,CASSSGLAGGADTQYF
-,TRBJ1-3,-,TRBV7-9,TGTGCCAGCAGCTGGTTAGGCACTGGAAACACCATATATTTT,CASSWLGTGNTIYF
-,TRBJ1-1,-,TRBV6-5,TGTGCCAGCACCCAATACGGGAATACTGAAGCTTTCTTT,CASTQYGNTEAFF
-,TRBJ1-2,-,TRBV7-8,TGTGCCAGGGGGGCAGCGGAACCCTATGGCTACACCTTC,CARGAAEPYGYTF
-,TRBJ2-5,-,TRBV5-4,TGTGCCAGCAGCCCTGACAGAAGCGAGACCCAGTACTTC,CASSPDRSETQYF
TRBD1,TRBJ1-5,-,TRBV6-1,TGTGCCAGCAGTGAGGGGACAGTCCATCAGCCCCAGCATTTT,CASSEGTVHQPQHF
-,TRBJ2-1,-,TRBV29-1,TGCAGCGCAGAAGGGGGCGGGGGAAAAAGCTACAATGAGCAGTTCTTC,CSAEGGGGKSYNEQFF
TRBD1,TRBJ2-7,-,TRBV7-8,TGTGCCAGCAGCGGACGGGACAGGGCTCTCGACGAGCAGTACTTC,CASSGRDRALDEQYF
-,TRBJ1-5,few,TRBV6-6,TGTGCCAGCAGTTACTCACAGGGTTATCAGCCCCAGCATTTT,CASSYSQGYQPQHF